These 17 T cell receptor beta chains share one sample of origin, sequenced in a study of T cell changes during pregnancy in multiple sclerosis. TCRdb's copy holds only in-frame clones and misses some; the assay was immunoSEQ multiplex PCR. The table records tens of thousands of clones, roughly nine tenths of them present only once. The material sequenced was PBMCs, taken in the first trimester of pregnancy. These receptors all stem from a female donor in good health, serving as a control in a pregnancy study. Some clones in this sample may be carry-over from other donors' samples.

A single count supports this clone. The chain carries TRBV19 and TRBJ1-5; a weak D match, TRBD1 (5 bases). This CDR3 comprises 16 residues. V dropped 9 bases and J dropped 3 bases, with 21 bases sitting between them. Germline-derived CDR1 and CDR2 are LNHDA and SQIVND (reference sequence). This CDR3 is CASHDDSRNFNQPQHF. Written as DNA, the CDR3 is TGTGCCAGCCATGATGACAGCCGTAATTTCAATCAGCCCCAGCATTTT.

The sample holds a few counts of this clone. The genes are TRBV5-6 and TRBJ1-1; 8 bases are shared with TRBD1. The germline gives CDR1 SGHDT, CDR2 YYEEEE. The CDR3 covers 17 residues. Trimming cost V 6 bases and J 3 bases; bases outside gene matches: 16. This CDR3 is CASKAGGGSAADTEAFF. For the CDR3, the DNA is TGTGCCAGCAAGGCAGGGGGCGGATCGGCGGCGGACACTGAAGCTTTCTTT.

The chain uses TRBV18 and TRBJ2-1; no firm D call. CDR1 is KGHSH and CDR2 is LQKENI in the germline V gene. The V end was cut by 0 bases, the J end by 6 bases, with 9 bases between. The CDR3 has 14 amino acids. CDR3 protein: CASSPPAGPNEQFF. The CDR3 coding sequence is TGTGCCAGCTCACCACCTGCAGGTCCCAATGAGCAGTTCTTC.

This sequence joins TRBV6-5 and TRBJ2-1; 7 bases map to TRBD1. The CDR3 contains 11 residues. CDR1 is MNHEY and CDR2 is SVGAGI in the germline V gene. The ends lost 7 bases at V and 8 bases at J; junction bases unmatched: 2. CDR3 sequence: CASNRGDEQFF. In nucleotides, the CDR3 is TGTGCCAGCAACAGGGGCGATGAGCAGTTCTTC.

The chain employs TRBV6-6 and TRBJ2-7; 7 bases fit TRBD1. Germline V gene lookup returns CDR1 MNHNY and CDR2 SVGAGI (reference sequence). Trimming at V came to 3 bases and at J to 2 bases, leaving 4 bases not matched to a gene. The CDR3 spans 14 residues. This CDR3 reads CASSYGGTAYEQYF. CDR3 bases: TGTGCCAGCAGTTATGGTGGGACAGCCTACGAGCAGTACTTC.

This chain links TRBV6-6 with TRBJ1-2; no firm D call. This CDR3 comprises 15 residues. CDR1 MNHNY and CDR2 SVGAGI come from the germline V gene (reference sequence). Deletions cut 8 bases from V and 7 bases from J, with 23 bases between. The CDR3 reads CASFESPGREAGYTF. CDR3 bases: TGTGCCAGCTTTGAGTCCCCGGGAAGGGAAGCTGGCTACACCTTC.

The chain joins TRBV28 to TRBJ1-2, with D possibly matching TRBD1 (5 bases). The CDR3 runs 13 residues. Trimming stripped 3 bases from V and 3 bases from J, with 8 bases between. Germline V gene sequence: CDR1 MDHEN, CDR2 SYDVKM. In DNA, the CDR3 is TGTGCCAGCAGTTTGGAGGGGTACTATGGCTACACCTTC. This translates into CASSLEGYYGYTF.

The J gene is TRBJ2-7, the V gene TRBV10-1, with TRBD1 matching over 11 bases. Germline V gene lookup returns CDR1 WNHNN and CDR2 SYGVQD (reference sequence). V was pared by 2 bases and J by 1 base, with 4 bases of the junction left unmatched. The CDR3 is 16 amino acids. DNA of the CDR3: TGCGCCAGCAGTGAGATCGGGACAGGGGGATCCTACGAGCAGTACTTC. Translation: CASSEIGTGGSYEQYF.

The chain is built from TRBV30 and TRBJ1-4, with D hard to call. Trimming left V 0 bases short and J 13 bases short, with 15 bases between. Germline V gene data show CDR1 as GTSNPN and CDR2 as SVGIG (reference sequence). The CDR3 is 13 amino acids. CDR3 DNA: TGTGCCTGGAGTGTAATGGGAGATGGAATACTGTTTTTT. Residues: CAWSVMGDGILFF.

V is TRBV7-9 and J is TRBJ2-1; D call uncertain. Trimming took off 4 bases at V and 8 bases at J, with 9 bases between the two ends. The CDR3 is 12 residues long. Per the germline V gene, CDR1 is SEHNR and CDR2 is FQNEAQ (reference sequence). The CDR3 protein is CASSSESHEQFF. The CDR3 coding sequence is TGTGCCAGCAGCTCTGAGAGCCATGAGCAGTTCTTC.

This chain's CDR3 is CASARTGGNQPQHF. In nucleotides, the CDR3 is TGTGCCAGCGCTCGGACAGGAGGAAATCAGCCCCAGCATTTT. This chain links TRBV27 with TRBJ1-5; 7 bases are a match to TRBD1. This CDR3 is built from 14 residues. Trimming cost V 8 bases and J 4 bases; bases outside gene matches: 8. Germline V gene sequence: CDR1 MNHEY, CDR2 SMNVEV (reference sequence).

Remarks on this clone: The conserved closing phenylalanine or tryptophan is absent in this CDR3, likely reflecting a read error. The chain joins TRBV5-1 to TRBJ1-2; D is uncertain. The CDR3 contains 13 residues. CDR1 and CDR2 from the germline V gene are SGHRS and YFSETQ. V lost 3 bases and J lost 4, with 10 bases in between. This CDR3 reads CASSSDWFYGYTL. The CDR3 DNA sequence: TGCGCCAGCAGCTCGGACTGGTTCTATGGCTACACCCTC.

J is TRBJ1-5 and V is TRBV11-2; TRBD1 agrees at 7 bases. CDR1 is SGHAT, CDR2 FQNNGV, per germline. The CDR3 length is 15 residues. V was pared by 5 bases and J by 3 bases, with 7 bases of the junction left unmatched. CDR3 DNA: TGTGCCAGCAGCGCCACCGGGACAGTCAATCAGCCCCAGCATTTT. Protein product: CASSATGTVNQPQHF. Together with reference TRBV11-2 and TRBJ1-5, the CDR3 gives the full variable domain: EAGVAQSPRYKIIEKRQSVAFWCNPISGHATLYWYQQILGQGPKLLIQFQNNGVVDDSQLPKDRFSAERLKGVDSTLKIQPAKLEDSAVYLCASSATGTVNQPQHFGDGTRLSIL.

The chain recombines TRBV28 with TRBJ1-1; unclear D gene. This CDR3 has 14 residues. Germline assignment: CDR1 MDHEN and CDR2 SYDVKM. The V end was cut by 6 bases, the J end by 0 bases, with 11 bases between. The CDR3 DNA reads TGTGCCAGCAGAAACAGTTTCATGAACACTGAAGCTTTCTTT. Residues: CASRNSFMNTEAFF.

This chain uses TRBV28 with TRBJ2-3, with TRBD1 matching 11 bases. The J segment lost 5 bases and the V segment lost 0 bases, leaving 7 bases of the junction unmatched. The germline CDR1 and CDR2 sequences are MDHEN and SYDVKM. The length of the CDR3 is 17 residues. The CDR3 region has the DNA TGTGCCAGCAGTTTATGGGCCCGGGGGACAGGGGGAGATACGCAGTATTTT. Translated: CASSLWARGTGGDTQYF.

The chain employs TRBV6-4 and TRBJ2-2; the D is unclear. The CDR3 length is 14 residues. V gave up 2 bases and J gave up 5 bases, with 9 bases separating them. Germline CDR1 and CDR2: MRHNA and SNTAGT. CDR3 sequence: CASSDLFETGELFF. The CDR3 DNA sequence: TGTGCCAGCAGTGACCTTTTCGAGACCGGGGAGCTGTTTTTT.

V is TRBV5-5 and J is TRBJ2-5; maybe TRBD2 (6 bases). Germline V lookup: CDR1 SGHKS, CDR2 YYEKEE (reference sequence). The CDR3 has 13 amino acids. Trimming left V 3 bases short and J 7 bases short, with 13 bases between. For the CDR3, the DNA is TGTGCCAGCAGCTCTCTCATGGAGGGGACCCAGTACTTC. Protein: CASSSLMEGTQYF.